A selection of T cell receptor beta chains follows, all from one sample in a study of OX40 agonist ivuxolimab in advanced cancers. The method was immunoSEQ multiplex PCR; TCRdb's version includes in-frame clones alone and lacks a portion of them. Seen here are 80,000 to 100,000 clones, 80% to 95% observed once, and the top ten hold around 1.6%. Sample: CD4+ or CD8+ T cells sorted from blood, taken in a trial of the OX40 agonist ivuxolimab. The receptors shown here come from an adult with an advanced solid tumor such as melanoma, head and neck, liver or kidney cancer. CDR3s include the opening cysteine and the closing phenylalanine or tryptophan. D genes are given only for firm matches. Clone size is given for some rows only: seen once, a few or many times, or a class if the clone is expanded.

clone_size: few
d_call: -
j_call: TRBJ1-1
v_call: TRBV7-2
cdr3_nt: TGTGCCAGCAGCTTTGACGGGGACCTGAACACTGAAGCTTTCTTT
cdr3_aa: CASSFDGDLNTEAFF

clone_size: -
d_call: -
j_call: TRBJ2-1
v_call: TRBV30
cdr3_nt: TGTGCCTGGAGTGGACCGATGTCTGGCGGGGTCTACAATGAGCAGTTCTTC
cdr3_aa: CAWSGPMSGGVYNEQFF

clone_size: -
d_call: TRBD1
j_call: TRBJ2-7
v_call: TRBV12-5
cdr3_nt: TGTGCTAGTGGTTTGGCCGGACAGGGGTACGAGCAGTACTTC
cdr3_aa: CASGLAGQGYEQYF

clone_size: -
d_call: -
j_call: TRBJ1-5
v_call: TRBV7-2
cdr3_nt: TGTGCCAGCAGCCCCCCGGGGGACCAGGCTCATCAGCCCCAGCATTTT
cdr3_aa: CASSPPGDQAHQPQHF

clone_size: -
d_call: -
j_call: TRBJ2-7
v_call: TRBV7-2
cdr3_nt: TGTGCCAGCAGCCCTAGAAATCTGGCGGATCCCTCCTACGAGCAGTACTTC
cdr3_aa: CASSPRNLADPSYEQYF

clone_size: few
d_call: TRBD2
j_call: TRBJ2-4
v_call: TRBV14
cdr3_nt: TGTGCCAGCAGCCAGGGACTACCCAACGACCCATCAACGAATACTCTAGCCAAAAACATTCAGTACTTC
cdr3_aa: CASSQGLPNDPSTNTLAKNIQYF

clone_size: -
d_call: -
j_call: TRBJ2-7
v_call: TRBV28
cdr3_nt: TGTGCCAGCAGTTTATTGGTTTTCGGTGGCGGAAGCTACGAGCAGTACTTC
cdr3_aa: CASSLLVFGGGSYEQYF

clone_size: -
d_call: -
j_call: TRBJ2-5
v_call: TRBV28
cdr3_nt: TGTGCCAGCACTCTGTCGTTCGGCAGGGACATCCAAGAGACCCAGTACTTC
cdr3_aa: CASTLSFGRDIQETQYF

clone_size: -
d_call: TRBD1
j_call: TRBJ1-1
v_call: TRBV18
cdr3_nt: TGTGCCAGCTCACTCAGGGGGGTCGGTTCGTACACTGAAGCTTTCTTT
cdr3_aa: CASSLRGVGSYTEAFF

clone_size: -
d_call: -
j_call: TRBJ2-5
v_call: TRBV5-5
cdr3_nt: TGTGCGAGCGGTGCGACAGAGACCCAGTACTTC
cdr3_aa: CASGATETQYF

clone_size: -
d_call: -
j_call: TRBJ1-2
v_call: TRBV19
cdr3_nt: TGTGCCAGTAGTATTTACCAGGGTGACTATGGCTACACCTTC
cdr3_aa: CASSIYQGDYGYTF

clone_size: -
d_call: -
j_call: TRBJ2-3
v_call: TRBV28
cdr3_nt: TGTGCCAGCAGTCCCAGCGTAGGATCGGGCACAGATACGCAGTATTTT
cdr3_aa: CASSPSVGSGTDTQYF

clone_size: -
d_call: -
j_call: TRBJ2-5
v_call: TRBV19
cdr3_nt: TGTGCCAGTAGGTCCGGGGACCCTATTGAGACCCAGTACTTC
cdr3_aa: CASRSGDPIETQYF

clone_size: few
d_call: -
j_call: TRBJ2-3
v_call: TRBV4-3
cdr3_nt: TGCGCCAGCAGCCAAGATCGGGGTAGCTCATCTTTGGCAGATACGCAGTATTTT
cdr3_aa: CASSQDRGSSSLADTQYF

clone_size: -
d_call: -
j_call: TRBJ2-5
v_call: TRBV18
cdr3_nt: TGTGCCAGCTCACCTTCGTACCAAGAGACCCAGTACTTC
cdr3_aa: CASSPSYQETQYF

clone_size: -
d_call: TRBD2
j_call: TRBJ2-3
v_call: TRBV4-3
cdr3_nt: TGCGCCAGCAGCCAGACTAGCGGGACACTCATTACTAGCACAGATACGCAGTATTTT
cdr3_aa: CASSQTSGTLITSTDTQYF

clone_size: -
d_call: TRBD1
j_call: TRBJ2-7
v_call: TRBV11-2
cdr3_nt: TGTGCCAGCAGCTCGTACAGGGGTTACTCCTACGAGCAGTACTTC
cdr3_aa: CASSSYRGYSYEQYF

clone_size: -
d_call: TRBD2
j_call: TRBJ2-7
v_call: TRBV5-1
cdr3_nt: TGCGCCAGCAGCTTGGATTTGGCTAGCGGCTTACCGTACGAGCAGTACTTC
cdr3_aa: CASSLDLASGLPYEQYF

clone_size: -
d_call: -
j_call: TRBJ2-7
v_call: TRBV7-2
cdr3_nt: TGTGCCAGCAGCTCAGACTTGTCGGGGGAGCAGTACTTC
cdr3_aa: CASSSDLSGEQYF

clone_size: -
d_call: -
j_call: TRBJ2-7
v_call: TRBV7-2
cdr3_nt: TGTGCCAGCAGTCCAGGGGGGGGTGGAGGAGGGTACGAGCAGTACTTC
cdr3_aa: CASSPGGGGGGYEQYF

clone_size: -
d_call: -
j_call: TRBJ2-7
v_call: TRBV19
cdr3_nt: TGTGCCAGTACTCTGCCCGCACCGTGGGGGGAGCAGTACTTC
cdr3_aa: CASTLPAPWGEQYF

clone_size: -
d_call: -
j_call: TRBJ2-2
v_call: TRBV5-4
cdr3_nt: TGTGCCATGTACCGGGGTCGTGACACCGGGGAGCTGTTTTTT
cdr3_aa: CAMYRGRDTGELFF

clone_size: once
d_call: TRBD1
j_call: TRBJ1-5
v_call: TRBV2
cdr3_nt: TGTGCCAGCAGTCGTCGGACAGGGGAAAGCAATCAGCCCCAGCATTTT
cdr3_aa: CASSRRTGESNQPQHF

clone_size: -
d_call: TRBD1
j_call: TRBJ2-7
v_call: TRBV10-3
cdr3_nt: TGTGCCATCAGTGATATGTCTCCAGGACAGGGTTCATACGAGCAGTACTTC
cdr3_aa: CAISDMSPGQGSYEQYF

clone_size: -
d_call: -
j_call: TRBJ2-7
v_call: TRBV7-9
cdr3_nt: TGTGCCAGCAGCCAAGACGCGGCCGCAAGGTTCCGTTTC
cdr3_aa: CASSQDAAARFRF

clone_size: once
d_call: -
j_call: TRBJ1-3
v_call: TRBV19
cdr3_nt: TGTGCCAGTAGTATCACGTGGCAGATCTCTGGAAACACCATATATTTT
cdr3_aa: CASSITWQISGNTIYF

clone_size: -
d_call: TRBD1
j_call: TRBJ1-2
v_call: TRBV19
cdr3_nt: TGTGCCAGTACCGGACCGGGACAGGGCTCTAACTATGGCTACACCTTC
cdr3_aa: CASTGPGQGSNYGYTF

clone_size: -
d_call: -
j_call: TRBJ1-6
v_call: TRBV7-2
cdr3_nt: TGTGCCAGCAGCTTAGCCACAGTAAGGTCCTATAATTCACCCCTCCACTTT
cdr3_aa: CASSLATVRSYNSPLHF

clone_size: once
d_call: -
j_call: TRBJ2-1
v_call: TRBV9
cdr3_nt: TGTGCCAGCAGCGTAGTTGACGGCAATGAGCAGTTCTTC
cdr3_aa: CASSVVDGNEQFF

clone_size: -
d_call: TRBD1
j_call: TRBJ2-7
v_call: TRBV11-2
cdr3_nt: TGTGCCAGCAGCACCCCCCGGGACAGGGGGCACGAGCAGTACTTC
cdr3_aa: CASSTPRDRGHEQYF

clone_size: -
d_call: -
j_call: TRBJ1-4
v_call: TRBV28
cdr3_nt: TGTGCCAGCAGTACCCACCTAGTGGACGAAAAACTGTTTTTT
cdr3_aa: CASSTHLVDEKLFF

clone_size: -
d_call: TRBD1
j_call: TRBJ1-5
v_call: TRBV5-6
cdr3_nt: TGTGCCAGCAGCTTGCACAGGGGACAGCCCCAGCATTTT
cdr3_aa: CASSLHRGQPQHF

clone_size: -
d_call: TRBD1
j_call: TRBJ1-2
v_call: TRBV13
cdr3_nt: TGTGCCAGCAGCTTAGGCCCGACAGGGGAGTTTGGCTACACCTTC
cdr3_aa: CASSLGPTGEFGYTF

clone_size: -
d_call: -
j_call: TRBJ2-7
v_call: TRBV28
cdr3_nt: TGTGCCAGCAGTTTGAAAGGGGGCTCCTACGAGCAGTACTTC
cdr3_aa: CASSLKGGSYEQYF

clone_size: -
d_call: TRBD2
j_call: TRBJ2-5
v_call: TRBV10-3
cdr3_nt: TGTGCCGCCGGGCCGACTAGCGGTGAAGAGACCCAGTACTTC
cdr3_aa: CAAGPTSGEETQYF

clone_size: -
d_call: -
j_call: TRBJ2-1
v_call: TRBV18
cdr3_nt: TGTGCCAGCTCACCACCGTTGAGGGAGCAGTTCTTC
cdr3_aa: CASSPPLREQFF

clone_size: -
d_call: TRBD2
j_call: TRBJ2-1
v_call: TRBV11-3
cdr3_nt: TGTGCCAGCAGCATCCTCGGACTAGCTTTCACTCGGTGCGTGCAGTTCTTC
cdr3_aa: CASSILGLAFTRCVQFF

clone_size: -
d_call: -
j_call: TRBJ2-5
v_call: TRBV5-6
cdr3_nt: TGTGCCAGCAGTTCACCAGGGGAAGAGACCCAGTACTTC
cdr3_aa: CASSSPGEETQYF

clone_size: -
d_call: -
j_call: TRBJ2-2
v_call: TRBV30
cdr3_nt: TGTGCCTGGATGGAAAGGACCGGGGAGCTGTTTTTT
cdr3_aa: CAWMERTGELFF

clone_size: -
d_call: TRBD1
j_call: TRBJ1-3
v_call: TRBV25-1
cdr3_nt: TGTGCCAGCAGTGTCCCCGACAGGGCTGGAAACACCATATATTTT
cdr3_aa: CASSVPDRAGNTIYF

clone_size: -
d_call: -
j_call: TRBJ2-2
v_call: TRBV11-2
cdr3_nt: TGTGCCAGCAGTCCAAGCGGATTAAACACCGGGGAGCTGTTTTTT
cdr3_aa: CASSPSGLNTGELFF

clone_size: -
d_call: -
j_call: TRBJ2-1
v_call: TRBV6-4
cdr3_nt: TGTGCCAGCAGCCAAAACGGACTTGCCTACAATGAGCAGTTCTTC
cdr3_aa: CASSQNGLAYNEQFF

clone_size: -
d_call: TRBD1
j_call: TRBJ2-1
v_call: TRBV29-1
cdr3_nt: TGCAGCGTTGCGACAGGGTCAAAGCAGTTCTTC
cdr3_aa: CSVATGSKQFF

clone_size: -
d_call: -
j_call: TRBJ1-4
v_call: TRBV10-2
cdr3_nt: TGCGCCAGCAGTGAGTCGTTAGGGGAACTGTTTTTT
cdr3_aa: CASSESLGELFF

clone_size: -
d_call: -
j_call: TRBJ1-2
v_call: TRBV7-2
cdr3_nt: TGTGCCAGCAGCTTAGGCCAGGGTAACTATGGCTACACCTTC
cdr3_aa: CASSLGQGNYGYTF

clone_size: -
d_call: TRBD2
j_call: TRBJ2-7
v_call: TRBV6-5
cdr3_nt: TGTGCCAGCACCCGGGGGACTAGCGGGGGCTACGAGCAGTACTTC
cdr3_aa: CASTRGTSGGYEQYF

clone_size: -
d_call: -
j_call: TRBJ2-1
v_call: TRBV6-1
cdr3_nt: TGTGCCAGCAGTGAACGGGAAGATGAGCAGTTCTTC
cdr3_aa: CASSEREDEQFF

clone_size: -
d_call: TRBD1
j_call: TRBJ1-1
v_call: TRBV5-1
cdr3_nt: TGCGCCAGCAGCTTGGGGACAGGGGCCGAGGTGAACACTGAAGCTTTCTTT
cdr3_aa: CASSLGTGAEVNTEAFF

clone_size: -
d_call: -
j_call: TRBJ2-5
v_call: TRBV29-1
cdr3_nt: TGCAGCGTTGACTGGGGAATTTGGGAGACCCAGTACTTC
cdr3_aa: CSVDWGIWETQYF

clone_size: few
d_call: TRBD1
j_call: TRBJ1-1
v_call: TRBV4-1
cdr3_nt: TGCGCCAGCAGCCAAGAGGGGGGCGGGACAGAGATGAACACTGAAGCTTTCTTT
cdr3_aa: CASSQEGGGTEMNTEAFF

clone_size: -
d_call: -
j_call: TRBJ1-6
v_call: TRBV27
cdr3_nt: TGTGCCAGCAGTTTTAATGGAGGAGGGAATTCACCCCTCCACTTT
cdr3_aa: CASSFNGGGNSPLHF

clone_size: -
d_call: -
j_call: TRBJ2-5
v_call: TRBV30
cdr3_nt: TGTGCCTGGAGTAGGCGGGAAGAGACCCAGTACTTC
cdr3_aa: CAWSRREETQYF

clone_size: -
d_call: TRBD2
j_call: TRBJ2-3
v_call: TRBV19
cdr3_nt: TGTGCCAGTAGTCAACCGGGAGGTGCAGATACGCAGTATTTT
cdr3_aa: CASSQPGGADTQYF

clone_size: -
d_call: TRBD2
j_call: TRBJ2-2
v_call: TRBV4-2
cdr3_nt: TGTGCCAGCAGCCAAGATGGGACTAGCGGGCCTCCGAACACCGGGGAGCTGTTTTTT
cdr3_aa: CASSQDGTSGPPNTGELFF